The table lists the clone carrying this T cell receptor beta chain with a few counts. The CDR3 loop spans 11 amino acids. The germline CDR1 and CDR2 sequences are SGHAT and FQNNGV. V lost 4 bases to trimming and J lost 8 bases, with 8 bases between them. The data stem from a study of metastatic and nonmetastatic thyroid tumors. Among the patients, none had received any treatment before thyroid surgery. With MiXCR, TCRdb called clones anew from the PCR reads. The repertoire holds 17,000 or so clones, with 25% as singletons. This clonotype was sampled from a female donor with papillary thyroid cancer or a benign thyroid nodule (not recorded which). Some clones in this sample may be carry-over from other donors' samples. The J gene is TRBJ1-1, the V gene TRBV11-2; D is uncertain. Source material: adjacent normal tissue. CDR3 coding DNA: TGTGCCAGCAGCTCGCGTACGGAAGCTTTCTTT. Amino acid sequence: CASSSRTEAFF.